The 3 T cell receptor beta chains presented below share a single source sample, sequenced in a study of Ad26.COV2.S vaccination and SARS-CoV-2 variants. Treatment denoted: 15 to 20 received Ad26.COV2.S at low or high dose, single or two shots; 5 received placebo; per-sample allocation not given. Sample collection was performed on day 63 after the first vaccine or placebo injection. TCRdb's copy holds only in-frame clones and misses some; the assay was immunoSEQ multiplex PCR. This table has roughly 700,000 clones, 80% to 90% appearing once. The sample here was peripheral blood, taken in a trial of Ad26.COV2.S vaccine versus placebo. The origin of the receptors is a person between 18 and 65 years old who received the Ad26.COV2.S COVID-19 vaccine or a placebo.

The chain joins TRBV29-1 to TRBJ1-4; maybe TRBD1 (5 bases). The CDR3 is 13 amino acids. Trimming left V 7 bases short and J 5 bases short, with 14 bases between. Germline assignment: CDR1 SQVTM and CDR2 ANQGSEA. The chain's CDR3 is CSGRDSRNEKLFF. CDR3 bases: TGCAGCGGCAGGGACTCTCGGAATGAAAAACTGTTTTTT.

The chain uses TRBV7-9 and TRBJ2-3; D remains unclear. V was clipped by 1 base and J by 6 bases, with 8 bases between them. CDR3 length equals 13 residues. Germline V gene data show CDR1 as SEHNR and CDR2 as FQNEAQ (reference sequence). CDR3 in amino acids: CASSLDPADTQYF. In DNA, the CDR3 is TGTGCCAGCAGCTTAGATCCGGCGGATACGCAGTATTTT.

This rearrangement joins TRBV7-9 to TRBJ2-5; TRBD2 aligns across 13 bases. Germline V gene lookup returns CDR1 SEHNR and CDR2 FQNEAQ (reference sequence). J was trimmed by 5 bases and V by 0 bases; bases with no gene match: 6. This CDR3 is 17 amino acids long. CDR3 coding DNA: TGTGCCAGCAGCTTAGCGGGACTAGCGGGGATTTACGAGACCCAGTACTTC. It yields the protein CASSLAGLAGIYETQYF.